This TCR beta chain was captured by sequencing in a study of regulatory T cells in long-lasting Graves disease. Study outcomes and limitations: The study found lower TCR diversity in persistent Graves' patients than in newly diagnosed ones.

Trimming took 7 bases from V and 0 from J, leaving 16 bases between them. CDR1 is MNHNS and CDR2 is SASEGT in the germline V gene. The CDR3 contains 15 residues. Sequencing libraries for TCR beta were prepared with iRepertoire HTBI primers and Arm-PCR of CDR3 regions. TCRdb processed the multiplex PCR reads anew with MiXCR; each CDR3 protein has one entry. Of 300,000 to 400,000 distinct CDR3 sequences detected, 15% to 20% appear once; the ten largest clones hold roughly 27%. This clonotype has a count of ten or more. Its antigen remains unknown. Specified time point: newly diagnosed GD, antithyroid drugs for less than 3 months. Construction of the TCR library relied on RNA isolated from PBMCs. The same sample was also studied in work on T cells in Graves' hyperthyroidism and ophthalmopathy.

V is TRBV6-1 and J is TRBJ2-7; D may be TRBD1 (6 bases). The receptor comes from a man aged 35 to 55 with Graves disease. The specimen comprised peripheral blood mononuclear cells (PBMCs), sampled at new diagnosis, from a patient treated with antithyroid drugs. CDR3 sequence: CASIRQGPSSYEQYF. The CDR3 bases are TGTGCCAGCATACGTCAGGGGCCGTCCTCCTACGAGCAGTACTTC.